This passage covers 20 T cell receptor beta chains from one sample sequenced in a study of cytomegalovirus exposure and HLA in healthy donors. A multiplex PCR was run with 60 Vbeta primers and 13 Jbeta primers. The table came from immunoSEQ multiplex PCR; TCRdb's copy has only in-frame clones and leaves some out. The profile covers around 150,000 clones, with approximately 75% appearing a single time and roughly 4% taken by the ten largest. The sequencing input was PBMCs. These receptors were obtained from a man in his fifties in good health and CMV-seropositive.

The chain joins TRBV7-9 to TRBJ2-3; TRBD1 is a possible D gene (5 bases). With 1 base removed from V and 2 bases from J, the gap between germline ends came to 7 bases. Germline CDR1 reads SEHNR; CDR2 reads FQNEAQ (reference sequence). CDR3 size: 14 residues. CDR3 nucleotide sequence: TGTGCCAGCAGCTTAGGCAGGGACACAGATACGCAGTATTTT. Its protein is CASSLGRDTDTQYF.

The chain combines TRBV2 with TRBJ1-3, with TRBD1 matching 7 bases. The CDR3 sequence is 12 residues long. After removal of 3 bases from V and 8 bases from J, the junction contained 1 base not matched to a gene. Germline V gene lookup returns CDR1 SNHLY and CDR2 FYNNEI. CDR3 amino acids: CASSDRGDTIYF. CDR3 coding DNA: TGTGCCAGCAGTGACAGGGGGGACACCATATATTTT.

The V gene is TRBV10-3, the J gene TRBJ2-3, with 7 positions matching TRBD2. Germline CDR1 and CDR2: ENHRY and SYGVKD. CDR3 length equals 16 residues. With V trimmed by 2 bases and J by 2 bases, 7 bases remained unmatched. CDR3 nucleotides: TGTGCCATCAGTGAGGGGGAGGGGCAACACACAGATACGCAGTATTTT. Translation gives CAISEGEGQHTDTQYF.

The gene calls are TRBV5-1 and TRBJ2-7; TRBD2 matches at 7 bases. The CDR3 extends over 14 amino acids. The germline CDR1 and CDR2 sequences are SGHRS and YFSETQ. V was pared by 2 bases and J by 2 bases, with 4 bases of the junction left unmatched. Here the CDR3 reads CASSFGGGAYEQYF. CDR3 nucleotides: TGCGCCAGCAGCTTTGGGGGAGGGGCCTACGAGCAGTACTTC. The full variable domain, its missing parts supplied by reference TRBV5-1 and TRBJ2-7, is KAGVTQTPRYLIKTRGQQVTLSCSPISGHRSVSWYQQTPGQGLQFLFEYFSETQRNKGNFPGRFSGRQFSNSRSEMNVSTLELGDSALYLCASSFGGGAYEQYFGPGTRLTVT.

In this sample, this clone turned up once. The chain recombines TRBV11-2 with TRBJ1-1; perhaps TRBD1 as D (5 bases). CDR3 length: 16 amino acids. Germline V gives CDR1 SGHAT, CDR2 FQNNGV. V was pared by 5 bases and J by 0 bases, with 16 bases between. This CDR3 reads CASSQTLPGMNTEAFF. CDR3 sequence (DNA): TGTGCCAGCAGCCAAACATTGCCAGGGATGAACACTGAAGCTTTCTTT.

On this clone: The sample holds other DNA sequences that translate to the same CDR3. The rearrangement links TRBV5-1 to TRBJ2-7; 11 bases align to TRBD1. The junction had 2 bases not matched to a gene; V was cut back by 4 bases and J by 2 bases. Germline CDR1 and CDR2: SGHRS and YFSETQ. The CDR3 is 14 residues long. Written as DNA, the CDR3 is TGCGCCAGCAGCCCGGGACAGGGGGCCTACGAGCAGTACTTC. Translation: CASSPGQGAYEQYF.

The chain combines TRBV6-9 with TRBJ2-7; the match to TRBD1 covers 7 bases. From germline, CDR1 is MNHGY and CDR2 SVAAGI. Germline trimming cut 8 bases from V and 0 bases from J; bases unmatched to any gene: 10. The CDR3 consists of 15 residues. CDR3 sequence reads: CASDSAPGGSYEQYF. The DNA of the CDR3 is TGTGCCAGCGATTCGGCCCCAGGGGGCTCCTACGAGCAGTACTTC.

The gene calls are TRBV6-5 and TRBJ2-7; 8 nucleotides match TRBD2. CDR3 length equals 15 residues. Germline CDR1 MNHEY, CDR2 SVGAGI. J was trimmed by 0 bases and V by 0 bases; bases with no gene match: 1. This CDR3 reads CASSYSSGDSYEQYF. CDR3 nucleotide sequence: TGTGCCAGCAGTTACTCTAGCGGGGACTCCTACGAGCAGTACTTC.

This clone was recorded once. One end of the junction varies from germline; a read error may be responsible. Additional DNA sequences in this sample encode the identical CDR3. The chain couples TRBV4-2 to TRBJ1-1; no clear D. Germline CDR1 and CDR2: LGHNA and YNFKEQ. CDR3 length equals 15 residues. The CDR3 is CASSQEPQMNTEAFF. The CDR3 DNA follows: TGTGCCAGCAGCCAAGAACCACAGATGAACACTGAGGCTTTCTTT.

This chain connects TRBV28 to TRBJ2-7, with 16 bases identical to TRBD2. This CDR3 has 15 amino acids. Germline V CDR1 and CDR2: MDHEN, SYDVKM. The V gene end was trimmed by 6 bases and the J gene end by 4 bases; junction bases not matched to a gene: 3. The CDR3, as DNA: TGTGCCAGCAGCCCGGGACTAGCGGGAGGGTACGAGCAGTACTTC. This sequence encodes CASSPGLAGGYEQYF.

The chain is built from TRBV29-1 and TRBJ2-7; 9 nucleotides align to TRBD2. In germline, CDR1 is SQVTM, CDR2 ANQGSEA. The V segment lost 4 bases and the J segment 7 bases; nucleotides outside the gene matches: 5. The CDR3 sequence is 12 residues long. The CDR3 DNA is TGCAGCGTTGGGGGGACTAGCACAGAGCAGTACTTC. The encoded protein is CSVGGTSTEQYF.

The gene calls are TRBV5-1 and TRBJ2-1; TRBD2 matches at 7 bases. Per the germline V gene, CDR1 is SGHRS and CDR2 is YFSETQ. Germline trimming cut 2 bases from V and 3 bases from J; bases unmatched to any gene: 8. This CDR3 contains 16 residues. CDR3 region: CASSFGLAGDYNEQFF. The CDR3, as DNA: TGCGCCAGCAGCTTTGGTCTGGCGGGGGACTACAATGAGCAGTTCTTC. Full variable domain (missing parts from reference TRBV5-1 and TRBJ2-1): KAGVTQTPRYLIKTRGQQVTLSCSPISGHRSVSWYQQTPGQGLQFLFEYFSETQRNKGNFPGRFSGRQFSNSRSEMNVSTLELGDSALYLCASSFGLAGDYNEQFFGPGTRLTVL.

This clone was counted a few times. The V and J genes are TRBV6-1 and TRBJ2-1; TRBD2 is a possible D gene (7 bases). CDR3 length: 14 residues. Per germline, CDR1 MNHNS and CDR2 SASEGT. Trimming cost V 6 bases and J 9 bases, with 18 bases left between them. This CDR3 is CASSLGGGSPEQFF. DNA for the CDR3: TGTGCCAGCAGCCTGGGGGGGGGCTCACCTGAGCAGTTCTTC.

The rearrangement uses TRBV9 and TRBJ1-2; the match to TRBD1 covers 12 bases. Germline-derived CDR1 and CDR2 are SGDLS and YYNGEE. The CDR3 has 17 residues. Trimming removed 3 bases from V and 3 bases from J; junction bases left unmatched: 9. This chain's CDR3 is CASSDPGTGGEDYGYTF. The CDR3 nucleotides read TGTGCCAGCAGCGACCCCGGGACAGGGGGCGAGGACTATGGCTACACCTTC.

CDR3 in amino acids: CASQRRASNTGELFF. The CDR3 DNA follows: TGTGCCAGCCAGCGAAGAGCGTCGAACACCGGGGAGCTGTTTTTT. J is TRBJ2-2 and V is TRBV19; unclear D gene. The germline V and J ends were trimmed by 9 bases and 0 bases, with 14 bases remaining between them. Germline CDR1 reads LNHDA; CDR2 reads SQIVND (reference sequence). The CDR3 is 15 residues long.

The chain employs TRBV23-1 and TRBJ1-4; the D gene is possibly TRBD1 (5 bases). TRBV23-1 is an ORF for which the function is uncertain. Trimming stripped 4 bases from V and 8 bases from J, with 29 bases between. This CDR3 spans 19 amino acids. CDR3 coding DNA: TGCGCCAGCAGTCGCCAGCTTACCGGGACCGGCGACGGGAGGGAAAAACTGTTTTTT. Encoded protein: CASSRQLTGTGDGREKLFF.

This chain uses TRBV2 with TRBJ2-1, with 8 bases aligning to TRBD2. In germline, CDR1 is SNHLY, CDR2 FYNNEI. The CDR3 has 13 amino acids. The V segment lost 11 bases and the J segment 13 bases; nucleotides outside the gene matches: 16. CDR3 nucleotides: TGTGCCGCAACCGGACTAGCCGAGGGGGGTCAGTTCTTC. Residues: CAATGLAEGGQFF.

V gene TRBV4-1 combines with J gene TRBJ1-1; 8 nucleotides agree with TRBD1. The CDR3 contains 14 residues. CDR1 is MGHRA, CDR2 YSYEKL, per germline. J was trimmed by 3 bases and V by 4 bases; bases with no gene match: 4. The CDR3 DNA follows: TGCGCCAGCAGCCCCGGACAGGGAGACACTGAAGCTTTCTTT. Translated, it gives CASSPGQGDTEAFF.

The CDR3 region has the DNA TGTGCCAGTAGATGGGGGCCCACAGATACGCAGTATTTT. It is translated as CASRWGPTDTQYF. The chain carries TRBV19 and TRBJ2-3; D is possibly TRBD1 (6 bases). Germline V gene data show CDR1 as LNHDA and CDR2 as SQIVND (reference sequence). The V and J ends lost 6 bases and 2 bases respectively, with 9 bases between them. The CDR3 spans 13 residues.

J is TRBJ1-5 and V is TRBV21-1. TRBV21-1 is a pseudogene. The CDR3 covers 18 residues. CDR3 nucleotides: TGTGCCAGCAGCCCGGGGGGGGACGGCCCTCATAGCAATCAGCCCCAGCATTTT. Protein: CASSPGGDGPHSNQPQHF.